A selection of T cell receptor beta chains follows, all from one sample in a study of ipilimumab plus nivolumab after autologous stem cell transplantation. Libraries were prepared by immunoSEQ multiplex PCR; TCRdb keeps only in-frame clonotypes and omits some of them. The sample lists roughly 86,000 clones; about 83% were seen once. This specimen was PBMCs, taken in a trial of ipilimumab plus nivolumab as post-transplant consolidation. These TCRs come from a male donor with diffuse large B-cell lymphoma. Each CDR3 is given with its conserved first and last residue. D genes are given only for firm matches. The listing skips clone size in some rows; elsewhere it reads once, few, many or a size class.

abundance | d_gene | j_gene | v_gene | CDR3aa | CDR3nt
. | . | TRBJ1-1 | TRBV6-5 | CASSYSAGRTEAFF | TGTGCCAGCAGTTACTCAGCCGGGCGCACTGAAGCTTTCTTT
. | . | TRBJ1-1 | TRBV7-2 | CASLWQRYTEAFF | TGTGCCAGCCTCTGGCAGCGATACACTGAAGCTTTCTTT
few | TRBD1 | TRBJ2-1 | TRBV7-2 | CASSSRGPSYNEQFF | TGTGCCAGCAGCTCGAGGGGGCCCTCCTACAATGAGCAGTTCTTC
. | TRBD2 | TRBJ2-7 | TRBV5-1 | CASSVWGGGSYEQYF | TGCGCCAGCAGTGTTTGGGGCGGGGGTTCCTACGAGCAGTACTTC
. | . | TRBJ2-2 | TRBV5-1 | CASSLLSDTGELFF | TGCGCCAGCAGCTTGTTGTCTGACACCGGGGAGCTGTTTTTT
few | . | TRBJ2-2 | TRBV30 | CAWGFTGGELFF | TGTGCCTGGGGTTTCACAGGGGGGGAGCTGTTTTTT
. | TRBD1 | TRBJ1-6 | TRBV7-6 | CASSLDPPGTGYSPLHF | TGTGCCAGCAGCTTAGACCCTCCCGGGACAGGGTACTCACCCCTCCACTTT
. | TRBD1 | TRBJ1-5 | TRBV4-2 | CASSQEGGAGGGYSNQPQHF | TGTGCCAGCAGCCAAGAAGGTGGGGCAGGGGGCGGATATAGCAATCAGCCCCAGCATTTT
. | . | TRBJ2-7 | TRBV25-1 | CASSESIGGSYEQYF | TGTGCCAGCAGTGAATCGATAGGGGGTTCCTACGAGCAGTACTTC
. | TRBD1 | TRBJ1-1 | TRBV6-1 | CASSEWTGGLTEAFF | TGTGCCAGCAGTGAATGGACAGGGGGGTTGACTGAAGCTTTCTTT
few | TRBD1 | TRBJ1-5 | TRBV18 | CASSPIVTGYVPHSNQPQHF | TGTGCCAGCTCACCAATAGTGACAGGGTACGTACCTCATAGCAATCAGCCCCAGCATTTT
. | . | TRBJ2-5 | TRBV10-2 | CASSESGAGETQYF | TGCGCCAGCAGTGAGTCGGGGGCTGGGGAGACCCAGTACTTC
. | . | TRBJ2-5 | TRBV11-2 | CASSFSRGPTETQYF | TGTGCCAGCAGCTTCTCGCGGGGACCGACGGAGACCCAGTACTTC
. | . | TRBJ2-7 | TRBV7-2 | CASRQRGGSYEQYF | TGTGCCAGCCGTCAAAGGGGCGGCTCCTACGAGCAGTACTTC
. | . | TRBJ1-1 | TRBV6-5 | CASSLSWGLRTEAFF | TGTGCCAGCAGCCTATCGTGGGGGTTAAGGACTGAAGCTTTCTTT
. | . | TRBJ2-1 | TRBV5-1 | CASSLGAGSYNEQFF | TGCGCCAGCAGCTTGGGCGCGGGCTCCTACAATGAGCAGTTCTTC
. | . | TRBJ1-4 | TRBV4-1 | CASSQVTNEKLFF | TGCGCCAGCAGCCAAGTAACTAATGAAAAACTGTTTTTT
. | TRBD1 | TRBJ1-1 | TRBV10-2 | CASRQGAQNTEAFF | TGCGCCAGCCGACAGGGGGCGCAGAACACTGAAGCTTTCTTT
. | TRBD2 | TRBJ2-5 | TRBV5-1 | CASSPGGGGKETQYF | TGCGCCAGCAGCCCCGGCGGGGGGGGAAAAGAGACCCAGTACTTC
few | . | TRBJ2-2 | TRBV30 | CAWSAVSGELFF | TGTGCCTGGAGTGCCGTTTCCGGGGAGCTGTTTTTT
few | . | TRBJ1-5 | TRBV19 | CASSSRHGNQPQHF | TGTGCCAGTAGTTCCAGACACGGCAATCAGCCCCAGCATTTT
. | . | TRBJ1-1 | TRBV7-8 | CASSLNNQGSEAFF | TGTGCCAGCAGCTTGAACAACCAAGGTAGTGAAGCTTTCTTT
. | . | TRBJ2-3 | TRBV6-1 | CASSELKTTRGGTQYF | TGTGCCAGCAGTGAACTAAAAACTACGAGGGGCGGTACGCAGTATTTT
. | . | TRBJ2-7 | TRBV5-1 | CASSLRANDMRSYEQYF | TGCGCCAGCAGCTTGCGGGCCAACGACATGAGATCCTACGAGCAGTACTTC
. | TRBD1 | TRBJ1-1 | TRBV13 | CASSAMRTGVNTEAFF | TGTGCCAGCAGCGCCATGAGGACAGGCGTTAACACTGAAGCTTTCTTT
few | . | TRBJ1-4 | TRBV11-2 | CASSLYREDEKLFF | TGTGCCAGCAGCTTATACAGGGAGGATGAAAAACTGTTTTTT
. | . | TRBJ1-2 | TRBV7-2 | CASSLTDLGYTF | TGTGCCAGCAGCCTTACCGACCTTGGCTACACCTTC
. | TRBD1 | TRBJ1-2 | TRBV4-2 | CASSHLSSGGAYYGYTF | TGTGCCAGCAGCCACCTATCCTCAGGGGGCGCTTACTATGGCTACACCTTC
once | TRBD1 | TRBJ1-2 | TRBV19 | CASSHDRGIYGYTF | TGTGCCAGTAGCCATGACAGGGGAATCTATGGCTACACCTTC
. | TRBD2 | TRBJ2-1 | TRBV7-9 | CASSLVGLAGNNEQFF | TGTGCCAGCAGCTTAGTAGGTCTAGCGGGGAACAATGAGCAGTTCTTC
once | . | TRBJ1-2 | TRBV9 | CASSPIGGDFGYTF | TGTGCCAGCAGCCCAATAGGGGGGGACTTTGGCTACACCTTC
. | . | TRBJ2-5 | TRBV7-2 | CASSLGIGETQYF | TGTGCCAGCAGCTTAGGGATCGGGGAGACCCAGTACTTC
. | TRBD1 | TRBJ1-2 | TRBV19 | CASRGPGQGADGYTF | TGTGCCAGTAGGGGGCCGGGACAGGGGGCGGATGGCTACACCTTC
. | . | TRBJ2-7 | TRBV5-1 | CASSLAVGTYEQYF | TGCGCCAGCAGCTTGGCGGTGGGGACATACGAGCAGTACTTC
. | TRBD2 | TRBJ2-1 | TRBV4-1 | CASSQEPGGADEQFF | TGCGCCAGCAGCCAAGAGCCCGGGGGGGCCGATGAGCAGTTCTTC
. | . | TRBJ1-5 | TRBV6-1 | CASQSNQPQHF | TGTGCCAGCCAGAGCAATCAGCCCCAGCATTTT